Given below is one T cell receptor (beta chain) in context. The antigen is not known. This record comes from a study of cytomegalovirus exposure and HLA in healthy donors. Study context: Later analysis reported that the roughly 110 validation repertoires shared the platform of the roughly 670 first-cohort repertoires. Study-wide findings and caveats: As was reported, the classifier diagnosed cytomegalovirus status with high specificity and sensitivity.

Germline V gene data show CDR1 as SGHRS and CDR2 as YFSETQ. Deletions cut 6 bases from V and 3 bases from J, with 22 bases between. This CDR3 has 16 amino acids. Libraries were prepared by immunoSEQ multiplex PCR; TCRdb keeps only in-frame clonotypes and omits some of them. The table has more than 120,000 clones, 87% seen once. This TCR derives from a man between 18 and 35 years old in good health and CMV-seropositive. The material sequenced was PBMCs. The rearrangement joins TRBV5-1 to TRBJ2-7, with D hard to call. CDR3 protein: CASMAGSDPANYEQYF. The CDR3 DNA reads TGCGCCAGCATGGCCGGGTCTGACCCGGCTAACTACGAGCAGTACTTC.